This T cell receptor (beta chain) was profiled in a study of T cells in Graves' hyperthyroidism and ophthalmopathy. Whole-study findings and limits: Appearing also in blood were most of the thyroid clonotypes expanded above 0.001.

With a duration under 2 months, the hyperthyroidism was newly diagnosed in patients aged 18 to 65. Exclusions: uncontrolled infection, other autoimmune disease, pregnancy, lactation. Diagnostic assessment was based on clinical symptoms, serum thyroxine and TRAb, thyroid ultrasound and orbital computed tomography. Comments on this clonotype: Antigen unknown.

After removal of 0 bases from V and 6 bases from J, the junction contained 8 bases not matched to a gene. This CDR3 spans 17 amino acids. Germline values: CDR1 LGHNT, CDR2 FRNRAP. It was RNA transcripts that yielded the amplified TCR beta CDR3 regions. A first-round RT-PCR of the TCR CDR3 used the HTBI primer set. TCRdb used MiXCR to reprocess the multiplex PCR reads, holding one entry per CDR3 protein. The data hold about 570,000 distinct CDR3 sequences, with 14% observed a single time. This chain uses TRBV12-5 with TRBJ2-2; the match to TRBD2 covers 9 bases. The sequence was collected from a woman aged 40 to 50 with Graves' hyperthyroidism. The source material was blood. This chain's CDR3 is CASGLVRGSGRSGELFF. In DNA, the CDR3 is TGTGCTAGTGGTTTGGTACGGGGTAGCGGGAGATCCGGGGAGCTGTTTTTT.